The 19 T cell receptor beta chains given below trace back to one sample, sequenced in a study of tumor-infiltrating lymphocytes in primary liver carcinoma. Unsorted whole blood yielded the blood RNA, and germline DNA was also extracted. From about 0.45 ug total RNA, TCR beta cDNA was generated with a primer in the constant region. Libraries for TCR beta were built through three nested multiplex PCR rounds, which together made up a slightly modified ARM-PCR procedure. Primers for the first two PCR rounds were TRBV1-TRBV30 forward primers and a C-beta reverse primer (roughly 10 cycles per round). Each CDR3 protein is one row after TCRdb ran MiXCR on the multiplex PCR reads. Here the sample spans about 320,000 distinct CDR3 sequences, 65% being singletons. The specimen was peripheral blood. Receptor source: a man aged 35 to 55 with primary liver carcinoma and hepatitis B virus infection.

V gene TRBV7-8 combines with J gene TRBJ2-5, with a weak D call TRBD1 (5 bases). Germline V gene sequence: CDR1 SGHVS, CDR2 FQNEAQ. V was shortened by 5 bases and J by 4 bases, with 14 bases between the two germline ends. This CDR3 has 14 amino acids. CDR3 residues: CASSPWGRGETQYF. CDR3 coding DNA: TGTGCCAGCAGCCCGTGGGGAAGGGGAGAGACCCAGTACTTC.

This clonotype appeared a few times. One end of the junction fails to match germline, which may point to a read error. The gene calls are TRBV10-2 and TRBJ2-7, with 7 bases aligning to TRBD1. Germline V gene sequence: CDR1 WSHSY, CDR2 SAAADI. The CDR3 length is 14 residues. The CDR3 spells CAGSPSRTGGEQYF. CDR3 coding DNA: TGCGCCGGCAGCCCCTCAAGGACAGGAGGAGAGCAGTACTTC.

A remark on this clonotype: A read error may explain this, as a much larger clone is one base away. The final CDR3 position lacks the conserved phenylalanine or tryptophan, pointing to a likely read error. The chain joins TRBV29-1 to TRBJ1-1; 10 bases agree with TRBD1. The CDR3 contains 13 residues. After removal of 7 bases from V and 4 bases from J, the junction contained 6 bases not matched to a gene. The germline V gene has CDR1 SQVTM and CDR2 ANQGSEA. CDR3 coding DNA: TGCAGCGCTTGGGACAGGGGAGGCACTGAAGCTTTCTCT. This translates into CSAWDRGGTEAFS.

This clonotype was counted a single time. The CDR3 loop is CASNSPSGRTDTQYF. The CDR3 region has the DNA TGCGCCAGCAACTCTCCTAGCGGGAGAACAGATACGCAGTATTTT. The chain joins TRBV5-1 to TRBJ2-3, with 10 nucleotides matching TRBD2. Germline V gene sequence: CDR1 SGHRS, CDR2 YFSETQ. J lost 3 bases, V lost 6 bases, and 7 bases had no gene match. The length of the CDR3 is 15 residues.

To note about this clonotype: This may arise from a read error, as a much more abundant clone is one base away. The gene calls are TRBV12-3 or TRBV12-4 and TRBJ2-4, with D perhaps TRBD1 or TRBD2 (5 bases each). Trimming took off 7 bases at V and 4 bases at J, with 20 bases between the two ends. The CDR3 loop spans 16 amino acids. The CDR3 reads CASNEGSRLLKNIQYF. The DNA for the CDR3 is TGTGCCAGCAATGAGGGGTCCAGACTGCTGAAAAACATTCAGTACTTC.

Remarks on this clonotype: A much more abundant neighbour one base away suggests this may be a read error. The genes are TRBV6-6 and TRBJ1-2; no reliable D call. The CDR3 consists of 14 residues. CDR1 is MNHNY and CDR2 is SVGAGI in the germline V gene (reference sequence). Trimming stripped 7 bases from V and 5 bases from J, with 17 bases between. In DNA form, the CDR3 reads TGTGCCAGCAACGTCGGCAGTCCCGGATATGGCTACACCTTC. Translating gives CASNVGSPGYGYTF.

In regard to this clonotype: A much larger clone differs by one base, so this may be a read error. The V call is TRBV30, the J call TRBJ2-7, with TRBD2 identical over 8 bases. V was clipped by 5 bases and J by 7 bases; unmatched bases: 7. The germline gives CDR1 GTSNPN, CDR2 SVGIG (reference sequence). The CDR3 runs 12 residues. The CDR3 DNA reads TGTGCCTGGGCCCGGACGGGAGGGGAGCAGTACTTC. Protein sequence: CAWARTGGEQYF.

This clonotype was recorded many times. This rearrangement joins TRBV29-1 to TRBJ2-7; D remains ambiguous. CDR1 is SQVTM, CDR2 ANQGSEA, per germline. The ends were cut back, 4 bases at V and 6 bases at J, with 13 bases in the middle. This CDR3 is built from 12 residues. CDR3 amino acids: CSVGGGLVEQYF. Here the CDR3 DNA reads TGCAGCGTTGGGGGTGGGCTGGTCGAGCAGTACTTC.

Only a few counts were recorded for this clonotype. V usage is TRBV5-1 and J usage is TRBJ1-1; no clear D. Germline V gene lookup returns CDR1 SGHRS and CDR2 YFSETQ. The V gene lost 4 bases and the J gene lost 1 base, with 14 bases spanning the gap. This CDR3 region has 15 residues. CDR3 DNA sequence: TGCGCCAGCAGCCCGCAGAGGGCGCAGAACACTGAAGCTTTCTTT. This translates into CASSPQRAQNTEAFF.

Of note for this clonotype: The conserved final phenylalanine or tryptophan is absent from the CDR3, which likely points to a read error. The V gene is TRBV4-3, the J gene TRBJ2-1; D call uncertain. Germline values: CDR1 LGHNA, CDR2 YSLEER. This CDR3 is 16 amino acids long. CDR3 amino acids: CASSQDPYSEYNEQFL. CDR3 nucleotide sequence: TGCGCCAGTAGCCAAGATCCCTACTCAGAATACAATGAGCAGTTCCTC.

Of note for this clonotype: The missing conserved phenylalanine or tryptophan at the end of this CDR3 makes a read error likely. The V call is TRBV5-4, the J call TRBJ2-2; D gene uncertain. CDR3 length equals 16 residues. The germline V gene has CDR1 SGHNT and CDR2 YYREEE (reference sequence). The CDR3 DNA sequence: TGTGCCAGCACCTTGTCTAAGTGGGGTGAGGCCGGGGAGCTGTTTCTT. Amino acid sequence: CASTLSKWGEAGELFL.

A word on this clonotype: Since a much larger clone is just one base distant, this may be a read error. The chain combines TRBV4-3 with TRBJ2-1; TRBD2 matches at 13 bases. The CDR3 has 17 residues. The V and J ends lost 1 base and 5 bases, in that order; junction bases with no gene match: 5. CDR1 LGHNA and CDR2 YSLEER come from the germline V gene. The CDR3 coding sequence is TGCGCCAGCAGCCAAGTTGGAGGACTAGCGGGAGACAATGAGCAGTTCTTC. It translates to CASSQVGGLAGDNEQFF.

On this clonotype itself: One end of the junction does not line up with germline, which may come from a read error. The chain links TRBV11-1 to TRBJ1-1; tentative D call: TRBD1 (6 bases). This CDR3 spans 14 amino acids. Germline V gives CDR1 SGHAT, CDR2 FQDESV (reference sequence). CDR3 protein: CASSYRASRTEALF. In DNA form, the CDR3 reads TGTGCCAGCAGCTACAGGGCATCCCGTACTGAAGCTTTGTTT. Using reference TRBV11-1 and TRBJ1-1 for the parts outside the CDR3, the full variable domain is EAEVAQSPRYKITEKSQAVAFWCDPISGHATLYWYRQILGQGPELLVQFQDESVVDDSQLPKDRFSAERLKGVDSTLKIQPAELGDSAMYLCASSYRASRTEALFGQGTRLTVV.

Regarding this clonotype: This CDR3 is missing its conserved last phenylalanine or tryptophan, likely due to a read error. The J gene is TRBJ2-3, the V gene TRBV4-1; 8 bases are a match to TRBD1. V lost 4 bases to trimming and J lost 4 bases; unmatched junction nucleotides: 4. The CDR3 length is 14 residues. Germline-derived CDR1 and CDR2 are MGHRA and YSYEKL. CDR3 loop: CASSPKTGADTQYY. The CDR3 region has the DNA TGCGCCAGCAGCCCAAAGACAGGGGCAGATACGCAGTATTAT.

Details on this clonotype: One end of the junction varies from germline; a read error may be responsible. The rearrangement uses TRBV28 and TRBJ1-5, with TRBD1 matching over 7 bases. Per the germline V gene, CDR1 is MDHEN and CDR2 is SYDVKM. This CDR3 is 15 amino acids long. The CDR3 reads CASSSSVPWGQPQHF. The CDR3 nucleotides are TGTGCCAGCAGTTCCTCAGTTCCATGGGGACAGCCCCAGCACTTT.

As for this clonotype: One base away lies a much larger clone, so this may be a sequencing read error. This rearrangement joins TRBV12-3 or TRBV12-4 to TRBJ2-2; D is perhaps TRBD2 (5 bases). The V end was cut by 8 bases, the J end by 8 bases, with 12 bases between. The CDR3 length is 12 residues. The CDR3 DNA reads TGTGCCAGCGGCCCTCGGGGAGGGGAGCTGTTTTTT. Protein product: CASGPRGGELFF.

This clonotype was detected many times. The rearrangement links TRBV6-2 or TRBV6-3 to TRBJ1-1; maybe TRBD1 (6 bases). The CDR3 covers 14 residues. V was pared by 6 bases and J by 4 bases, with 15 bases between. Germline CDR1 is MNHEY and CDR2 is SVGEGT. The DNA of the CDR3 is TGTGCCAGCAGCCCATTGACAGGTCCCACTGAAGCTTTCTTT. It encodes CASSPLTGPTEAFF.

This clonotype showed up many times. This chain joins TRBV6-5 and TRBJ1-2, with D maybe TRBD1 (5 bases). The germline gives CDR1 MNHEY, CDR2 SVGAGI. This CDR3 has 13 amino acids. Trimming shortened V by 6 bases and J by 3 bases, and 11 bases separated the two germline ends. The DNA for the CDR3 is TGTGCCAGCAGCCCCGGGGCGGACTATGGCTACACCTTC. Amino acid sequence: CASSPGADYGYTF.

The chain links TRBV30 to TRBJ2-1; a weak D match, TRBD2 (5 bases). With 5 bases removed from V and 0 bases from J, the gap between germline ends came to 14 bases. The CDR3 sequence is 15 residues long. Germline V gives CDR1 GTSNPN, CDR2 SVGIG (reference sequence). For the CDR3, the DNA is TGTGCCTGGGCTGGCGGGCAGAACTCCTACAATGAGCAGTTCTTC. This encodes CAWAGGQNSYNEQFF.